One sample yielded the 7 T cell receptor beta chains listed below, sequenced in a study of prognosis after radiotherapy for stage I lung cancer. Genomic DNA served as the source from which two-round multiplex PCR generated TCR beta CDR3 amplicons. TRBV and TRBJ genes each had their own specific primers in first-round PCR. TCRdb passed the multiplex PCR reads through MiXCR, listing each CDR3 protein once. The sample has over 15,000 distinct CDR3 sequences; 45% to 50% are singletons. The material sequenced was PBMCs, taken before or after stereotactic body radiation therapy (not recorded which). These receptors came from a donor over 45 with non-small cell lung cancer.

This clonotype appeared many times. The CDR3 loop reads CASSLERANYGYTF. CDR3 coding DNA: TGTGCCAGCAGCTTGGAAAGGGCGAACTATGGCTACACCTTC. V and J are TRBV5-4 and TRBJ1-2; D remains ambiguous. The CDR3 runs 14 residues. Germline V gene lookup returns CDR1 SGHNT and CDR2 YYREEE (reference sequence). V was clipped by 0 bases and J by 2 bases, with 8 bases between them. The variable domain in full, completed from reference TRBV5-4 and TRBJ1-2, reads ETGVTQSPTHLIKTRGQQVTLRCSSQSGHNTVSWYQQALGQGPQFIFQYYREEENGRGNFPPRFSGLQFPNYSSELNVNALELDDSALYLCASSLERANYGYTFGSGTRLTVV.

The sample holds a few counts of this clonotype. The rearrangement joins TRBV9 to TRBJ1-1; D gene uncertain. Trimming took off 3 bases at V and 2 bases at J, with 5 bases between the two ends. The CDR3 has 12 amino acids. Germline V CDR1 and CDR2: SGDLS, YYNGEE. The CDR3 DNA reads as TGTGCCAGCAGCGGGAGCAACACTGAAGCTTTCTTT. The encoded protein is CASSGSNTEAFF. Complete variable domain (other parts from reference TRBV9 and TRBJ1-1): DSGVTQTPKHLITATGQRVTLRCSPRSGDLSVYWYQQSLDQGLQFLIQYYNGEERAKGNILERFSAQQFPDLHSELNLSSLELGDSALYFCASSGSNTEAFFGQGTRLTVV.

This clonotype was seen only once. The chain recombines TRBV28 with TRBJ1-6; no firm D call. The CDR3 is 12 residues long. Germline V gene lookup returns CDR1 MDHEN and CDR2 SYDVKM. V was trimmed by 10 bases and J by 12 bases, leaving 16 bases between them. CDR3 sequence reads: CAIIAGRRPLHF. Here the CDR3 DNA reads TGTGCCATCATCGCTGGGCGCCGACCCCTCCACTTT.

The chain is built from TRBV7-8 and TRBJ2-2; D might be TRBD2 (6 bases). Trimming pared 5 bases from V and 5 bases from J, leaving 15 bases between. Per germline, CDR1 SGHVS and CDR2 FQNEAQ. The CDR3 is 15 amino acids. For the CDR3, the DNA is TGTGCCAGCAGCCCCGAGGTCCGGGAGACCGGGGAGCTGTTTTTT. Translation: CASSPEVRETGELFF.

This chain joins TRBV10-2 and TRBJ2-1; TRBD2 might be the D (5 bases). CDR3 size: 12 residues. V lost 8 bases and J 16 bases, leaving 21 bases between the germline ends. In germline, CDR1 is WSHSY, CDR2 SAAADI. CDR3 sequence: CASGSSYNEYFF. For the CDR3, the DNA is TGCGCCAGCGGGAGCTCCTACAATGAGTATTTCTTC.

This clonotype was detected ten times or more. The rearrangement links TRBV15 to TRBJ1-5; a possible D gene is TRBD1 (6 bases). Germline CDR1 LNHNV, CDR2 YYDKDF (reference sequence). Trimming stripped 0 bases from V and 3 bases from J, with 12 bases between. This CDR3 comprises 16 residues. The CDR3 bases are TGTGCCACCAGCAGAGAGGCAGGGGTCCTCAATCAGCCCCAGCATTTT. Amino acid sequence: CATSREAGVLNQPQHF.

Points on this clonotype: It differs at one base from a far larger clone, so likely a read error. This chain links TRBV6-5 with TRBJ2-7; TRBD2 agrees at 7 bases. V lost 6 bases to trimming and J lost 2 bases; unmatched junction nucleotides: 13. Germline CDR1 is MNHEY and CDR2 is SVGAGI. This CDR3 is 16 amino acids long. CDR3 nucleotides: TGTGCCAGCAGGACGGGACTATCGGGAGGAACCTACGAGCAGTACTTC. This codes for CASRTGLSGGTYEQYF.